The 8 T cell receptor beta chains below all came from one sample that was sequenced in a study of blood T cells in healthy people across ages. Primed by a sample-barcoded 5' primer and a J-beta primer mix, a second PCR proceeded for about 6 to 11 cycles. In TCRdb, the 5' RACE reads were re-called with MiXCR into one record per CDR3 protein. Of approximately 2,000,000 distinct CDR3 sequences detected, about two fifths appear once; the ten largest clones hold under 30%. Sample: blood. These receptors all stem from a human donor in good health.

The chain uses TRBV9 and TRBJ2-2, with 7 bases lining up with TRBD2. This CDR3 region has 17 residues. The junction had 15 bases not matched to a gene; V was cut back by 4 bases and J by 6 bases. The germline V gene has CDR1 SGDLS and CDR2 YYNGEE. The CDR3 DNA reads TGTGCCAGCAGCCCGGATCCGGGAGGAGGGTATTCCGGGGAGCTGTTTTTT. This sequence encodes CASSPDPGGGYSGELFF.

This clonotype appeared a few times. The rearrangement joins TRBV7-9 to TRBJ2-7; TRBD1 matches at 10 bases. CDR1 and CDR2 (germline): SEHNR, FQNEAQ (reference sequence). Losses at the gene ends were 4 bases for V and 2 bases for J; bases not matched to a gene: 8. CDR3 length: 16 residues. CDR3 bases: TGTGCCAGCAGCTCCCGACAGGGGGCAAGGGCCTACGAGCAGTACTTC. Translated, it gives CASSSRQGARAYEQYF.

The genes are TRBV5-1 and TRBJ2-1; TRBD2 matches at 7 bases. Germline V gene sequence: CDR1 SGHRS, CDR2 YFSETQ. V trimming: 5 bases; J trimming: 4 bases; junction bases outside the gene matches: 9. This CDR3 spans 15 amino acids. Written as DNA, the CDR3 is TGCGCCAGCAGGGGGGGGAACCCAAAATACAATGAGCAGTTCTTC. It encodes CASRGGNPKYNEQFF.

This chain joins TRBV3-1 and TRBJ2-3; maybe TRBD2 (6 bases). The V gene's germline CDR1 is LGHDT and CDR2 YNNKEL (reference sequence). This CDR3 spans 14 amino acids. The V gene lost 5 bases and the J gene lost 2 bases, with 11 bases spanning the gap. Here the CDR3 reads CASSAGLNTDTQYF. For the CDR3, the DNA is TGTGCCAGCAGCGCGGGGCTTAACACAGATACGCAGTATTTT.

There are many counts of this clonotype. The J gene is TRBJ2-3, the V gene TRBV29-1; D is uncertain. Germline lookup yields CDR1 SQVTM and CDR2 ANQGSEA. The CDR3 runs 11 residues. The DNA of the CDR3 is TGCAGTGCTGACCGCACAGATACGCAGTATTTT. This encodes CSADRTDTQYF.

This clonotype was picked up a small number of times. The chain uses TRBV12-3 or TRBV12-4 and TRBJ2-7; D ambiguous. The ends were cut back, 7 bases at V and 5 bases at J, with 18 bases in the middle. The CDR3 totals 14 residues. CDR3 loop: CASTYSNLLDEQYF. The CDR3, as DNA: TGTGCCAGCACCTACTCTAATTTATTGGACGAGCAGTACTTC.

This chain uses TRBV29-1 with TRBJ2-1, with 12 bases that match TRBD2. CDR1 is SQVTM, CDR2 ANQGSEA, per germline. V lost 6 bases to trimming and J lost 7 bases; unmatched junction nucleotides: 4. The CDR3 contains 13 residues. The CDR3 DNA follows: TGCAGCGTGACTAGCGGGGGCGGGAATGAGCAGTTCTTC. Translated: CSVTSGGGNEQFF.

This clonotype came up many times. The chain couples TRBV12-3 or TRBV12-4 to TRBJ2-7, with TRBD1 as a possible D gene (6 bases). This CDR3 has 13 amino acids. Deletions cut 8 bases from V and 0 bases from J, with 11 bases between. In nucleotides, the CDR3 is TGTGCCAGCCGGCAGGGGTACTCCTACGAGCAGTACTTC. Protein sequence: CASRQGYSYEQYF.